This TCR beta chain was captured in a study of blood T cell repertoires in COVID-19 (dated by TCRdb to the early 2020s). Context from the whole study: Samples from collaborators originated in the United States, Italy and Spain and spanned both the acute and convalescent phases of COVID-19. Sample metadata almost always included a de-identified subject ID, COVID-19 status, age in years and sex. Where available, HLA class I and class II types were taken from metadata supplied by the sample provider and were not determined by assay-based typing. The prospective study material was composed of cDNA or gDNA derived from T cells, B-cell-depleted T cells, or PBMCs. Subjects who had been exposed to COVID-19, were actively infected with it, or had recovered from it provided the deeply sampled blood TCRbeta repertoires that made up the dataset. The repertoires were made available in a free public database intended to serve as a resource for research on the immune response to SARS-CoV-2. Samples came from the ongoing ImmuneRACE study (first 160 participants) plus 1,254 subjects from 6 global collaborators.

Collaborating institutions collected whole blood in K2EDTA tubes following their own protocols. For TCRbeta analysis, collaborators shipped samples as frozen whole blood, isolated PBMCs, or DNA extracted from either of those sample types. On this clone itself: Its antigen specificity is not known. Base qualities are not at hand, and no much larger clone is one base apart.

CDR1 and CDR2 were assigned from the germline V gene as SGHRS and YFSETQ. Inclusive of the bounding cysteine and phenylalanine, the CDR3 is 16 residues long. The retained sequence is limited to the CDR3, 48 bases, with the frame set at the first base. Trimmed from V: 5 bases; trimmed from J: 1 base; junction bases lacking a gene match: 9. Points the paper makes about the study in general: Clinical and demographic metadata were provided uncurated, with the amount varying by source and participant.

The immunoSEQ Assay, a bias-controlled multiplex PCR, was used to amplify TCRbeta CDR3 regions from genomic DNA. The paper's data handling went like this. Nucleated cell counts per sample were estimated from amplification of reference gene primers within the assay. To quantify the absolute abundance of each unique TCRbeta CDR3 rearrangement, sequence reads were collapsed and filtered. For each sample, productive Simpson clonality was calculated by taking the square root of Simpson's diversity index across productive rearrangements. This is the immuneACCESS table as TCRdb keeps it, with only in-frame sequences that have V and J called. A part of the clones is gone; compared with another copy, unresolved V genes explain less than half, and the rest is unexplained. V and J calls and clone size come straight from that table; D and trimming were deduced from the DNA. Here the sample has 250,000 to 350,000 clones; 83% occur a single time. Clones ranked in the top ten supply 1% to 1.5% of the sample.

Recombination joined TRBV5-1 with TRBJ2-3; TRBD1 matches 8 bases in the middle. Sequencing was carried out using peripheral blood. The origin of this receptor is a woman in her forties or fifties with acute or convalescent COVID-19. The sequenced DNA is TGCGCCAGCAGAAGGACAGGGTCGAGCGGCACAGATACGCAGTATTTT. This codes for CASRRTGSSGTDTQYF.